The source of this T cell receptor beta chain is a study of T cells in Graves' hyperthyroidism and ophthalmopathy (dated by TCRdb to the late 2010s). Describing the broader study: Peripheral blood samples were taken at initial diagnosis, before any treatment was given. An independent validation cohort of fewer than 20 hyperthyroidism patients and more than 15 patients who later progressed to ophthalmopathy tested prospective prediction of ophthalmopathy. After sampling, hyperthyroidism patients received methimazole starting at 30 mg daily, and ophthalmopathy patients received high-dose intravenous methylprednisolone. The study also compared thyroid tissue and blood T-cell repertoires from five or six Graves' hyperthyroidism patients. To identify distinguishing TCR V-J signatures, a discovery cohort of about 100 patients was used, comprising 43 with Graves' ophthalmopathy and some 60 with stable Graves' hyperthyroidism. The roughly 100 discovery patients were randomly split 7:3 into training and test sets. The paper reports TCR Vbeta CDR3 sequencing of more than 120 peripheral blood samples: 40 to 45 ophthalmopathy, some 80 hyperthyroidism and 17 progressor patients. Study-wide conclusions, independent of this receptor: In validation, the model predicted progression to ophthalmopathy a median of roughly 6.2 months before onset, with over 55% sensitivity and roughly 72% specificity. Sample size was not statistically predetermined, and blinding of investigators to group allocation was not performed. A model built on a 13 V-J signature distinguished ophthalmopathy from stable hyperthyroidism, reaching roughly 88% sensitivity and about 81% specificity in cross-validation and 80%/75% in testing. Blood samples also contained most of the expanded thyroid clonotypes (frequency above 0.001), which suggests that blood repertoires may reflect thyroid immune responses.

The sample holds a few counts of this clonotype. Its antigen specificity is not known. No much larger clone exists at a distance of one base, and base qualities are not known. The V end gives up 1 base and the J end 1 base, leaving 6 bases in the junction not matched to a gene. From the cysteine up to the phenylalanine, the CDR3 has a length of 15 residues. Only the CDR3 region is kept as DNA, spanning 45 bases read in frame from base 1. CDR1 and CDR2 (DFQATT, SNEGSKA) derive from the germline V gene (reference sequence). A patient counted as having stable Graves' hyperthyroidism if no progression to ophthalmopathy occurred over 18 months of follow-up. Hyperthyroidism patients were newly diagnosed, had a disease duration of under 2 months, and were aged 18 to 65 years. Any patient with an uncontrolled infection, another autoimmune disease, pregnancy or lactation was excluded. Clinical symptoms, serum thyroxine and TRAb, thyroid ultrasound, and orbital computed tomography formed the basis for the diagnoses. PBMCs were separated from about 10 ml of fresh peripheral blood using Ficoll-Paque density gradient centrifugation. Trizol reagent was used to extract total RNA, and RNA quality was then checked on an Agilent 2100 Bioanalyzer.

TCR beta CDR3 regions were amplified from RNA transcripts. For the first round of RT-PCR on the TCR CDR3, the HTBI primer set was used together with the Qiagen OneStep RT-PCR kit. The libraries were constructed in a second round of multiplex PCR and then size-selected and purified. Sequencing of the libraries was done on an Illumina HiSeq2000 using paired-end 100 bp reads. In the original analysis: Raw data were processed with SOAPnuke, discarding reads with adapters, uncalled bases, mean Phred below 15, or no exact constant-primer or identifier match. COPE v1.2.5 was used to merge high-quality paired reads, and clonotypes were defined as unique nucleotide sequences. Clonotypes were aligned to IMGT TRBV, TRBD and TRBJ reference segments using MiTCR v1.1. The analysis included only V-J combinations with a frequency above 0.0001, which together covered more than 98% of the repertoires. A TCS score was defined as the ratio of F50 (clonal expansion) to E x V (chaos), with BLOSUM62-based TCRdist applied between CDR3 peptides within each V-J. Welch's t-statistics and random forest reduced just over 500 V-J features to some 14, which were used in a naive Bayes classifier (R e1071). TCRdb passed the public sequencing reads through fastp at Q25 and MiXCR, retaining productive beta sequences. Rows merge per CDR3 protein into single entries with the most common DNA and genes. The V and J calls were not made by the authors but by TCRdb's processing. This sample has 300,000 to 450,000 distinct CDR3 sequences in its table, and about 15% of those were observed once. The top ten clonotypes cover less than 35% of the sample.

This TCR derives from a woman aged 25 to 39 with Graves' hyperthyroidism. The chain is assembled from TRBV20-1 and TRBJ1-1, and TRBD1 aligns with 7 junction nucleotides. Sequencing was carried out using blood. In nucleotide form, the sequence is TGCAGTGCTAGAGTCGCGACAGGGACGAACACTGAAGCTTTCTTT. Its amino acids are CSARVATGTNTEAFF.